This TCR beta chain was recorded in a study of early T cells in non-severe SARS-CoV-2 infection. Study-wide context: Chains stayed unpaired after sequencing of bulk RNA from unsorted whole blood.

This clonotype was seen a few times. V was trimmed by 4 bases and J by 1 base, leaving 7 bases between them. CDR1 and CDR2 from the germline V gene are SGHRS and YFSETQ. CDR3 length equals 13 residues. Unique molecular identifiers tagged individual cDNA molecules. TCRdb reprocessed the 5' RACE reads with MiXCR, giving one entry per CDR3 protein. This table has roughly 51,000 distinct CDR3 sequences, around a tenth appearing once. This chain joins TRBV5-1 and TRBJ2-3; maybe TRBD2 (5 bases). This TCR derives from an adult who was a healthcare worker with PCR-confirmed SARS-CoV-2 infection or an uninfected control (not recorded which). The specimen was whole blood. The CDR3: CASSSGGTDTQYF. CDR3 nucleotides: TGCGCCAGCAGCAGCGGTGGCACAGATACGCAGTATTTT.